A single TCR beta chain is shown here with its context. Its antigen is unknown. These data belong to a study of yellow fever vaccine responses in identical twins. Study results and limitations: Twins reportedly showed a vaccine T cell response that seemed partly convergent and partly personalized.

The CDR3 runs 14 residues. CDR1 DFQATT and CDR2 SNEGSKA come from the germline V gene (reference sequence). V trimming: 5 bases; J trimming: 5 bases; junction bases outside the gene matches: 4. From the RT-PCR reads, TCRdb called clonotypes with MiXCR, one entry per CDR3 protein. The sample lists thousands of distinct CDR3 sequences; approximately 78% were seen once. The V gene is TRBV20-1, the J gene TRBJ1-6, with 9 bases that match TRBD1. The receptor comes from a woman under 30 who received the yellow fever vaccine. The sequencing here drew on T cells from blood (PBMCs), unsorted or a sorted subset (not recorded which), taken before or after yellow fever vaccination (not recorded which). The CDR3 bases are TGCAGTGCTCGGACAGGGGAAAATAATTCACCCCTCCACTTT. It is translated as CSARTGENNSPLHF.